The 6 T cell receptor beta chains below were found in one sample sequenced in a study of blood T cell repertoires in COVID-19. Clones were sequenced by immunoSEQ multiplex PCR, and TCRdb holds only the in-frame ones, with some missing. The repertoire consists of around 300,000 clones, with less than 90% occurring once and the leading ten covering more than 10%. Sequenced sample: peripheral blood. All receptors derive from a human donor in a cohort sampled during active COVID-19.

The V call is TRBV7-8, the J call TRBJ1-4; 8 nucleotides agree with TRBD1. Germline V lookup: CDR1 SGHVS, CDR2 FQNEAQ. CDR3 size: 15 residues. The V and J ends lost 5 bases and 3 bases, in that order; junction bases with no gene match: 5. The chain's CDR3 is CASSPRTGSNEKLFF. In DNA, the CDR3 is TGTGCCAGCAGCCCCCGGACAGGGTCTAATGAAAAACTGTTTTTT. The whole variable domain, filled in from reference TRBV7-8 and TRBJ1-4, reads GAGVSQSPRYKVAKRGQDVALRCDPISGHVSLFWYQQALGQGPEFLTYFQNEAQLDKSGLPSDRFFAERPEGSVSTLKIQRTQQEDSAVYLCASSPRTGSNEKLFFGSGTQLSVL.

This chain connects TRBV20-1 to TRBJ1-1; D is perhaps TRBD1 (6 bases). Between the trimmed V and J ends, which lost 6 bases and 10 bases, there was a span of 9 bases. Germline V gene data show CDR1 as DFQATT and CDR2 as SNEGSKA (reference sequence). The CDR3 has 9 amino acids. The CDR3 here is CSASRGAFF. The CDR3 DNA follows: TGCAGTGCCTCCAGGGGAGCTTTCTTT.

The CDR3 DNA reads TGTGCCACCAGTGATCAACAGGGGCTCCCTCATCAGCCCCAGCATTTT. Translated, it gives CATSDQQGLPHQPQHF. This chain connects TRBV24-1 to TRBJ1-5; TRBD1 matches 7 bases. This CDR3 spans 16 amino acids. The trim removed 3 bases at V and 5 bases at J, leaving 9 bases unmatched. CDR1 KGHDR and CDR2 SFDVKD come from the germline V gene.

This clone was detected only once. The chain carries TRBV6-5 and TRBJ1-5; D is possibly TRBD1 (5 bases). Germline V gene sequence: CDR1 MNHEY, CDR2 SVGAGI. Between the trimmed V and J ends, which lost 8 bases and 5 bases, there was a span of 10 bases. This CDR3 has 12 amino acids. The DNA of the CDR3 is TGTGCCAGCCGGGGAGGGGATCAGCCCCAGCATTTT. It translates to CASRGGDQPQHF.

This clone has a handful of counts. V gene TRBV30 combines with J gene TRBJ1-2; no firm D call. The V end lost 4 bases, the J end lost 8 bases, and 14 bases lay between the germline ends. The CDR3 totals 12 residues. Germline V gene data show CDR1 as GTSNPN and CDR2 as SVGIG (reference sequence). CDR3 in amino acids: CAWNTGWGGYTF. CDR3 in DNA: TGTGCCTGGAACACGGGATGGGGAGGCTACACCTTC.

The V and J genes are TRBV14 and TRBJ2-2, with TRBD2 as a possible D gene (5 bases). V lost 2 bases, J lost 1 base, and 11 bases lay in between. Germline V gene sequence: CDR1 SGHDN, CDR2 FVKESK. This CDR3 has 16 amino acids. The CDR3 DNA follows: TGTGCCAGCAGCCAACTGAGCGGAAAGAACACCGGGGAGCTGTTTTTT. This sequence encodes CASSQLSGKNTGELFF. Full variable domain (rest looked up from reference TRBV14 and TRBJ2-2): EAGVTQFPSHSVIEKGQTVTLRCDPISGHDNLYWYRRVMGKEIKFLLHFVKESKQDESGMPNNRFLAERTGGTYSTLKVQPAELEDSGVYFCASSQLSGKNTGELFFGEGSRLTVL.